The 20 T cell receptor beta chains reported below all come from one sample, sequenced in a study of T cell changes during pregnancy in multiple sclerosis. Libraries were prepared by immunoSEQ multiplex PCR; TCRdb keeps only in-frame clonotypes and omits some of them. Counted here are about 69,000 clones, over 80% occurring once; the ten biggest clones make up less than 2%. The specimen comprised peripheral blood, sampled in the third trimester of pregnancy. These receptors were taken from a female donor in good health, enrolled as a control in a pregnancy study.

CDR3 sequence (DNA): TGCGCCAGCAGCCAATCAGGGCTAGCGCCCTACAATGAGCAGTTCTTC. Its translation: CASSQSGLAPYNEQFF. The V call is TRBV4-1, the J call TRBJ2-1, with D maybe TRBD2 (6 bases). Trimming left V 2 bases short and J 2 bases short, with 13 bases between. This CDR3 contains 16 residues. Per the germline V gene, CDR1 is MGHRA and CDR2 is YSYEKL.

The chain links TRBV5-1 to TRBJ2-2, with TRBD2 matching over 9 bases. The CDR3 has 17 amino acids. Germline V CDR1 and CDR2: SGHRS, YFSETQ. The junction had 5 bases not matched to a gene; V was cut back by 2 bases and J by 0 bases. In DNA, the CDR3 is TGCGCCAGCAGCTTCTTAGCGGGAGCTTCGAACACCGGGGAGCTGTTTTTT. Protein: CASSFLAGASNTGELFF.

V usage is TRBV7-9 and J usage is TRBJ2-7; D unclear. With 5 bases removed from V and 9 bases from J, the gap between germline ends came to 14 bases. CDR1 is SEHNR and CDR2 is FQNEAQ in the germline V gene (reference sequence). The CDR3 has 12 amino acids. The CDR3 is CASSLIHTRQYF. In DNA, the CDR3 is TGTGCCAGCAGCCTGATCCATACGAGGCAGTACTTC.

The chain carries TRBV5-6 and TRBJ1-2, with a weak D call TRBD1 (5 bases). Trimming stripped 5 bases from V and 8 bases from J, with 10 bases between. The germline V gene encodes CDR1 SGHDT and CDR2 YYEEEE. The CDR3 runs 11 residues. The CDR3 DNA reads TGTGCCAGCAGGAAGGGGTCGGGCTACACCTTC. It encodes CASRKGSGYTF.

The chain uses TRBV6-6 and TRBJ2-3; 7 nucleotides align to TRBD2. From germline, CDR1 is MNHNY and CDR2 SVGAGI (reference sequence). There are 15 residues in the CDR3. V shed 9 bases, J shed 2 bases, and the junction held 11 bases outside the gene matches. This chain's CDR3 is CASRPPRDYTDTQYF. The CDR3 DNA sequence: TGTGCCAGTCGGCCTCCCCGGGACTACACAGATACGCAGTATTTT.

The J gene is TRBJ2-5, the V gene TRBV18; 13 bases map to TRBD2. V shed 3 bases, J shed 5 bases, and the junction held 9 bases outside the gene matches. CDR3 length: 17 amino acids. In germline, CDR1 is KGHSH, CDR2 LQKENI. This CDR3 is CASSPGLAGAPGETQYF. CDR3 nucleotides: TGTGCCAGCTCACCCGGACTAGCGGGGGCCCCGGGGGAGACCCAGTACTTC.

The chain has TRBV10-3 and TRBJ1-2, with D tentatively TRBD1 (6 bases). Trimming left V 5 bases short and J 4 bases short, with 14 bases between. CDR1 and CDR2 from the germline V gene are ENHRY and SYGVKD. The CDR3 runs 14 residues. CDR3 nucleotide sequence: TGTGCCATCAGTAATCCAGGGGACCTCTATGGCTACACCTTC. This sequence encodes CAISNPGDLYGYTF.

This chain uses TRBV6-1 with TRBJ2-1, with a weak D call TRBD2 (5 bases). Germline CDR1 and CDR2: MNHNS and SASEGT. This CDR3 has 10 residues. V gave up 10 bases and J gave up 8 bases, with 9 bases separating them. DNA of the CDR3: TGTGCCACCAAGAGGGATGAGCAGTTCTTC. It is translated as CATKRDEQFF.

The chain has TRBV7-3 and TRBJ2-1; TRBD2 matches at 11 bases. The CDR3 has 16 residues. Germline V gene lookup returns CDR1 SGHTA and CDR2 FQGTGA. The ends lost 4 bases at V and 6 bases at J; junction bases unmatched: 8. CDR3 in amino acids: CASSSIAGGPINEQFF. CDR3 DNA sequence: TGTGCCAGCAGCTCCATAGCGGGGGGGCCGATCAATGAGCAGTTCTTC.

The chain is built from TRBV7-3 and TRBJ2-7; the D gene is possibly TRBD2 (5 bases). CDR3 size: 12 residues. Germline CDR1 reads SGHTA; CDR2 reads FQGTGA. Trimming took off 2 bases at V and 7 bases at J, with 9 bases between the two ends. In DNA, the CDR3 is TGTGCCAGCAGCTTACCAGGAGGTGAGCAGTACTTC. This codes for CASSLPGGEQYF.

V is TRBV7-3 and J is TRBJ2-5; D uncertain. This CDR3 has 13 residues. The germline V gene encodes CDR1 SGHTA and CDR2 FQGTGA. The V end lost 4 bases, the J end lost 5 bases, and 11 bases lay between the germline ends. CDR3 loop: CASSSVRWETQYF. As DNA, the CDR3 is TGTGCCAGCAGCTCAGTGAGGTGGGAGACCCAGTACTTC.

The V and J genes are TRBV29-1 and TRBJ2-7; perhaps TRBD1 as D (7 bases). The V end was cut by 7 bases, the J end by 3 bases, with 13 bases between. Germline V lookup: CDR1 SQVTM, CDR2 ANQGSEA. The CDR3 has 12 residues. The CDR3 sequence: CSAGGQNYEQYF. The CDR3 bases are TGCAGCGCCGGGGGACAGAACTACGAGCAGTACTTC.

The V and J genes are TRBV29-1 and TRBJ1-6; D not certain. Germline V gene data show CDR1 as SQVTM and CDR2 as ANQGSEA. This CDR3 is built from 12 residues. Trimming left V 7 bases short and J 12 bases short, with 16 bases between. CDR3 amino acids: CSARTVDEPLHF. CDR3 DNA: TGCAGCGCCCGAACAGTTGACGAACCCCTCCACTTT. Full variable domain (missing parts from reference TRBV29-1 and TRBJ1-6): SAVISQKPSRDICQRGTSLTIQCQVDSQVTMMFWYRQQPGQSLTLIATANQGSEATYESGFVIDKFPISRPNLTFSTLTVSNMSPEDSSIYLCSARTVDEPLHFGNGTRLTVT.

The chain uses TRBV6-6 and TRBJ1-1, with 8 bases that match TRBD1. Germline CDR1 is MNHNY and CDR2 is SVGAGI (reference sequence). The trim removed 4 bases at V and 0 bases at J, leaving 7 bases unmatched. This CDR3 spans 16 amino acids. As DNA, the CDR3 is TGTGCCAGCAGTTCCCCCGGGACAGGTCTGAACACTGAAGCTTTCTTT. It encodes CASSSPGTGLNTEAFF.

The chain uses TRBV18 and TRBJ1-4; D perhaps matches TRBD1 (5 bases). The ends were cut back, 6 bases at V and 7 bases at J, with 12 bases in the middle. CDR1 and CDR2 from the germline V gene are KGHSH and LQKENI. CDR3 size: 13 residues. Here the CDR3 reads CASSAIQGEKLFF. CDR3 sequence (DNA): TGTGCCAGCTCGGCGATCCAGGGTGAAAAACTGTTTTTT.

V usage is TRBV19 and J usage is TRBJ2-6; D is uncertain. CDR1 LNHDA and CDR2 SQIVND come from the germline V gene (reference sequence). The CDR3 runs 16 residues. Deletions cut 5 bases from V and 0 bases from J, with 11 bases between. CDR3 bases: TGTGCCAGTAGTCTCCAAGCCGCCTCTGGGGCCAACGTCCTGACTTTC. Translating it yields CASSLQAASGANVLTF.

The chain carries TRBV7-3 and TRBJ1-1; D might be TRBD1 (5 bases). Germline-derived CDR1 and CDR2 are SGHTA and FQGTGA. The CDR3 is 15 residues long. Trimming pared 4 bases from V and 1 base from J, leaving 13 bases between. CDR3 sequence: CASSSPGGGNTEAFF. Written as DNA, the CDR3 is TGTGCCAGCAGCTCCCCTGGGGGGGGGAACACTGAAGCTTTCTTT.

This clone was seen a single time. The CDR3 nucleotides read TGTGCCAGCAGCCCCCGGGCCGAGACAGGGTCCTCTGGGGCCAACGTCCTGACTTTC. Translation: CASSPRAETGSSGANVLTF. J is TRBJ2-6 and V is TRBV7-3; TRBD1 matches 7 bases. This CDR3 region has 19 residues. Germline values: CDR1 SGHTA, CDR2 FQGTGA. The junction had 13 bases not matched to a gene; V was cut back by 5 bases and J by 0 bases.

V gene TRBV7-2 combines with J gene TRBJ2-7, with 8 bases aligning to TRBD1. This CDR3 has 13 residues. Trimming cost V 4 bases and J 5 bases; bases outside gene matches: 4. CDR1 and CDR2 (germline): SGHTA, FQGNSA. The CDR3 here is CASSSSGGDEQYF. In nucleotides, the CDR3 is TGTGCCAGCAGCTCCTCAGGGGGCGACGAGCAGTACTTC.

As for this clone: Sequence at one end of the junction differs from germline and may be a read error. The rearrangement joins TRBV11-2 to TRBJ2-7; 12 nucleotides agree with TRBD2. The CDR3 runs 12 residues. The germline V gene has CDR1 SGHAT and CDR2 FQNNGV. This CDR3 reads CASRGLAGDSFF. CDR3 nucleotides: TGTGCCAGCAGGGGACTAGCGGGTGACTCCTTCTTC.